Each of the 5 T cell receptor beta chains below was sequenced from the same sample in a study of cytomegalovirus exposure and HLA in healthy donors. 60 Vbeta and 13 Jbeta primers were used in PCR. TCRdb's table, derived via immunoSEQ multiplex PCR, lists solely in-frame clones and lacks some. The sample has approximately 120,000 clones, and its top ten clones hold over 0.8%. What was sequenced was PBMCs. These receptors were collected from a man aged 18-30 years in good health and CMV-seronegative.

V is TRBV10-3 and J is TRBJ1-1; D is possibly TRBD1 (5 bases). The germline gives CDR1 ENHRY, CDR2 SYGVKD. The V and J ends lost 6 bases and 5 bases respectively, with 16 bases between them. The CDR3 loop spans 14 amino acids. CDR3 sequence (DNA): TGTGCCATCAGAGGGGTAACCACGACGACTGAAGCTTTCTTT. As protein: CAIRGVTTTTEAFF.

The V gene is TRBV5-4, the J gene TRBJ1-6; 7 bases fit TRBD1. CDR3 length equals 14 residues. The germline gives CDR1 SGHNT, CDR2 YYREEE (reference sequence). V lost 0 bases to trimming and J lost 13 bases; unmatched junction nucleotides: 7. This CDR3 is CASSLVQGFGPLHF. The CDR3 DNA reads as TGTGCCAGCAGCTTGGTACAGGGGTTTGGGCCCCTCCACTTT.

The J gene is TRBJ1-5, the V gene TRBV5-1; TRBD1 is a possible D gene (6 bases). Germline CDR1 and CDR2: SGHRS and YFSETQ. V lost 5 bases, J lost 9 bases, and 18 bases lay in between. This CDR3 is built from 14 residues. In DNA, the CDR3 is TGCGCCAGCAGTGAACAGAAGGGGGACGGGCCCCAGCATTTT. Protein product: CASSEQKGDGPQHF.

The rearrangement uses TRBV5-1 and TRBJ1-1; D possibly corresponds to TRBD1 (5 bases). The CDR3 sequence is 14 residues long. Germline values: CDR1 SGHRS, CDR2 YFSETQ. V was shortened by 1 base and J by 4 bases, with 11 bases between the two germline ends. The CDR3 DNA reads TGCGCCAGCAGCTTGACAGGTTGGGGCACTGAAGCTTTCTTT. Translation gives CASSLTGWGTEAFF.

This rearrangement joins TRBV4-2 to TRBJ2-5; 8 nucleotides line up with TRBD1. Germline V gene lookup returns CDR1 LGHNA and CDR2 YNFKEQ. The CDR3 loop spans 19 amino acids. V lost 10 bases and J lost 4; bases outside the gene matches: 26. For the CDR3, the DNA is TGTGCCACCCCCCACGATCATAGTAAGGTAGCCGGACAGGGAGAGACCCAGTACTTC. Amino acids: CATPHDHSKVAGQGETQYF.